These 31 T cell receptor beta chains share one sample of origin, sequenced in a study of cytomegalovirus exposure and HLA in healthy donors. PCR primers comprised 60 Vbeta and 13 Jbeta primers. The method was immunoSEQ multiplex PCR; TCRdb's version includes in-frame clones alone and lacks a portion of them. The sample consists of 100,000 to 150,000 clones, about 73% of them appearing once. The sequencing input was PBMCs. Receptors originate from a woman aged 40-49 years in good health and CMV-seropositive.

V usage is TRBV5-4 and J usage is TRBJ1-2, with 7 bases matching TRBD1. Germline assignment: CDR1 SGHNT and CDR2 YYREEE (reference sequence). The CDR3 is 14 amino acids. Trimming at V came to 0 bases and at J to 4 bases, leaving 3 bases not matched to a gene. This CDR3 reads CASSLDPGGYGYTF. CDR3 bases: TGTGCCAGCAGCTTGGATCCAGGGGGCTATGGCTACACCTTC.

The chain is built from TRBV14 and TRBJ1-1; TRBD1 might be the D (6 bases). Germline V CDR1 and CDR2: SGHDN, FVKESK. The CDR3 loop spans 16 amino acids. Trimming shortened V by 4 bases and J by 0 bases, and 15 bases separated the two germline ends. The CDR3 is CASSLDMGAVNTEAFF. The CDR3 region has the DNA TGTGCCAGCAGCCTAGACATGGGGGCCGTGAACACTGAAGCTTTCTTT.

The rearrangement links TRBV6-1 to TRBJ1-3; D uncertain. Per germline, CDR1 MNHNS and CDR2 SASEGT. Deletions cut 7 bases from V and 0 bases from J, with 10 bases between. The CDR3 is 14 residues long. In nucleotides, the CDR3 is TGTGCCAGCATCACTCTTAGCTCTGGAAACACCATATATTTT. This gives the protein CASITLSSGNTIYF.

The chain is built from TRBV7-2 and TRBJ1-2, with 9 bases lining up with TRBD1. CDR1 is SGHTA, CDR2 FQGNSA, per germline. J gave up 4 bases and V 4 bases, and 7 bases lay outside the gene matches. The CDR3 runs 15 residues. CDR3 protein: CASSSAPGQGYGYTF. In DNA, the CDR3 is TGTGCCAGCAGCTCCGCGCCGGGACAGGGCTATGGCTACACCTTC.

The chain combines TRBV5-1 with TRBJ2-7, with 14 bases lining up with TRBD2. The CDR3 length is 19 residues. Germline lookup yields CDR1 SGHRS and CDR2 YFSETQ. V dropped 0 bases and J dropped 1; count of bases not matched to a gene: 9. CDR3 coding DNA: TGCGCCAGCAGCTTGGGAGCCGGGACTAGCGGGGGAACATCCTACGAGCAGTACTTC. It specifies CASSLGAGTSGGTSYEQYF.

This chain connects TRBV7-2 to TRBJ2-3; tentatively, D is TRBD2 (5 bases). Germline CDR1 and CDR2: SGHTA and FQGNSA. Between the trimmed V and J ends, which lost 3 bases and 2 bases, there was a span of 6 bases. The CDR3 consists of 13 residues. The CDR3 here is CASSFSVTDTQYF. For the CDR3, the DNA is TGTGCCAGCAGCTTTAGCGTCACAGATACGCAGTATTTT. Based on the CDR3 plus reference TRBV7-2 and TRBJ2-3, the full variable domain is GAGVSQSPSNKVTEKGKDVELRCDPISGHTALYWYRQSLGQGLEFLIYFQGNSAPDKSGLPSDRFSAERTGGSVSTLTIQRTQQEDSAVYLCASSFSVTDTQYFGPGTRLTVL.

The chain is built from TRBV7-3 and TRBJ2-3, with D possibly being TRBD1 (5 bases). Germline lookup yields CDR1 SGHTA and CDR2 FQGTGA. Between the trimmed V and J ends, which lost 5 bases and 6 bases, there was a span of 9 bases. The CDR3 extends over 12 amino acids. The CDR3: CASSPNRDTQYF. CDR3 DNA: TGTGCCAGCAGCCCCAACAGGGATACGCAGTATTTT.

V gene TRBV5-1 combines with J gene TRBJ2-7, with a weak D call TRBD1 (5 bases). Trimming cost V 2 bases and J 4 bases, with 10 bases left between them. Per the germline V gene, CDR1 is SGHRS and CDR2 is YFSETQ. This CDR3 spans 13 amino acids. Written as DNA, the CDR3 is TGCGCCAGCAGCTTCGGACACCTGTACGAGCAGTACTTC. Protein: CASSFGHLYEQYF.

V usage is TRBV5-1 and J usage is TRBJ1-4, with 8 nucleotides matching TRBD1. CDR3 size: 14 residues. CDR1 and CDR2 (germline): SGHRS, YFSETQ. J lost 8 bases, V lost 2 bases, and 5 bases had no gene match. The CDR3 is CASSFGQGREKLFF. CDR3 nucleotides: TGCGCCAGCAGCTTTGGACAGGGCCGGGAAAAACTGTTTTTT.

V and J are TRBV2 and TRBJ1-3; D remains unclear. The germline V and J ends were trimmed by 2 bases and 4 bases, with 3 bases remaining between them. The CDR3 runs 12 residues. The germline V gene has CDR1 SNHLY and CDR2 FYNNEI. CDR3 amino acids: CASSESGNTIYF. The DNA for the CDR3 is TGTGCCAGCAGTGAAAGCGGAAACACCATATATTTT. The full variable domain, in which reference TRBV2 and TRBJ1-3 provide the parts outside the CDR3, is EPEVTQTPSHQVTQMGQEVILRCVPISNHLYFYWYRQILGQKVEFLVSFYNNEISEKSEIFDDQFSVERPDGSNFTLKIRSTKLEDSAMYFCASSESGNTIYFGEGSWLTVV.

V usage is TRBV4-3 and J usage is TRBJ1-2; weak D call: TRBD1 (5 bases). V was trimmed by 2 bases and J by 5 bases, leaving 15 bases between them. This CDR3 is built from 15 residues. The germline V gene has CDR1 LGHNA and CDR2 YSLEER. In DNA, the CDR3 is TGCGCCAGCAGCCAAAACAGACTCGGGGGATATGGCTACACCTTC. Translation gives CASSQNRLGGYGYTF.

The gene calls are TRBV5-1 and TRBJ2-1; 13 bases are a match to TRBD2. CDR1 is SGHRS and CDR2 is YFSETQ in the germline V gene. J was trimmed by 0 bases and V by 6 bases; bases with no gene match: 12. This CDR3 region has 19 residues. CDR3 bases: TGCGCCAGCACCTACCCGACTAGCGGGGGGCATAGCTCCTACAATGAGCAGTTCTTC. This encodes CASTYPTSGGHSSYNEQFF.

This chain connects TRBV29-1 to TRBJ1-1, with TRBD1 matching 9 bases. After removal of 5 bases from V and 4 bases from J, the junction contained 11 bases not matched to a gene. Germline CDR1 and CDR2: SQVTM and ANQGSEA. CDR3 length: 15 residues. As DNA, the CDR3 is TGCAGCGTTCAAAAAACGACAGGGGGGGGCACTGAAGCTTTCTTT. Translated: CSVQKTTGGGTEAFF.

The sample holds a few counts of this clone. This chain joins TRBV5-8 and TRBJ1-2; D uncertain. The V end was cut by 2 bases, the J end by 0 bases, with 8 bases between. There are 14 residues in the CDR3. Germline CDR1 and CDR2: SGHTS and YDEGEE. DNA of the CDR3: TGTGCCAGCAGCTTTGGAGGGACTAACTATGGCTACACCTTC. It codes for CASSFGGTNYGYTF.

The chain has TRBV4-1 and TRBJ2-1, with D possibly TRBD2 on 7 matching bases. The germline V gene has CDR1 MGHRA and CDR2 YSYEKL. V was cut by 0 bases and J by 7 bases, with 10 bases left in between. The CDR3 runs 14 residues. CDR3 nucleotides: TGCGCCAGCAGCCAAGAACGGGGGGCGAATGAGCAGTTCTTC. This encodes CASSQERGANEQFF.

The CDR3 nucleotides are TGTGCCAGCAGCTTAGAATCACTAGCTTTCTTT. Translation: CASSLESLAFF. The rearrangement links TRBV7-9 to TRBJ1-1; D is uncertain. The germline V and J ends were trimmed by 1 base and 10 bases, with 7 bases remaining between them. The CDR3 runs 11 residues. Germline V gene sequence: CDR1 SEHNR, CDR2 FQNEAQ (reference sequence).

This clone has more than one count but fewer than ten. The sample carries other DNA sequences with the same CDR3. The V gene is TRBV25-1, the J gene TRBJ1-6; D gene ambiguous. The CDR3 is 14 residues long. Trimming left V 1 base short and J 4 bases short, with 5 bases between. Germline V gene sequence: CDR1 MGHDK, CDR2 SYGVNS. The DNA of the CDR3 is TGTGCCAGCAGTGAATCCGGTTATAATTCACCCCTCCACTTT. It is translated as CASSESGYNSPLHF.

V usage is TRBV4-3 and J usage is TRBJ1-6; D gene ambiguous. V lost 0 bases and J 8 bases, leaving 8 bases between the germline ends. The germline V gene encodes CDR1 LGHNA and CDR2 YSLEER. The CDR3 has 14 amino acids. CDR3: CASSQDGGDSPLHF. CDR3 bases: TGCGCCAGCAGCCAAGACGGCGGGGATTCACCCCTCCACTTT.

This chain connects TRBV29-1 to TRBJ2-1; perhaps TRBD2 as D (5 bases). Germline V lookup: CDR1 SQVTM, CDR2 ANQGSEA. This CDR3 is built from 15 residues. V was trimmed by 3 bases and J by 0 bases, leaving 12 bases between them. The CDR3 loop is CSVDGVRSSYNEQFF. The CDR3 coding sequence is TGCAGCGTTGACGGGGTCAGGAGCTCCTACAATGAGCAGTTCTTC.

The rearrangement joins TRBV19 to TRBJ2-2, with TRBD2 matching over 13 bases. The CDR3 is 15 residues long. From germline, CDR1 is LNHDA and CDR2 SQIVND (reference sequence). The J segment lost 5 bases and the V segment lost 7 bases, leaving 4 bases of the junction unmatched. The CDR3, as DNA: TGTGCCAGTACTCCGGGACTAGCGGGGACCGGGGAGCTGTTTTTT. Protein sequence: CASTPGLAGTGELFF. The whole variable domain, remainder taken from reference TRBV19 and TRBJ2-2, is DGGITQSPKYLFRKEGQNVTLSCEQNLNHDAMYWYRQDPGQGLRLIYYSQIVNDFQKGDIAEGYSVSREKKESFPLTVTSAQKNPTAFYLCASTPGLAGTGELFFGEGSRLTVL.

The chain couples TRBV4-1 to TRBJ1-6; 7 positions match TRBD1. Germline V lookup: CDR1 MGHRA, CDR2 YSYEKL. CDR3 length: 20 residues. J was trimmed by 3 bases and V by 0 bases; bases with no gene match: 14. CDR3 residues: CASSQDPRTGRADYNSPLHF. CDR3 nucleotide sequence: TGCGCCAGCAGCCAAGATCCCCGGACAGGACGGGCAGACTATAATTCACCCCTCCACTTT.

V usage is TRBV7-9 and J usage is TRBJ1-1; 9 nucleotides match TRBD1. The germline V gene encodes CDR1 SEHNR and CDR2 FQNEAQ (reference sequence). Trimming removed 3 bases from V and 8 bases from J; junction bases left unmatched: 4. The length of the CDR3 is 13 residues. The CDR3 is CASSFWTGAEAFF. The CDR3 nucleotides are TGTGCCAGCAGCTTTTGGACAGGGGCGGAAGCTTTCTTT.

In DNA, the CDR3 is TGTGCCAGCACTGGGGGGGAAAATGAAAAACTGTTTTTT. Its protein product is CASTGGENEKLFF. This chain connects TRBV6-1 to TRBJ1-4; D is perhaps TRBD1 (5 bases). The germline gives CDR1 MNHNS, CDR2 SASEGT. Deletions cut 7 bases from V and 5 bases from J, with 11 bases between. The CDR3 contains 13 residues.

V is TRBV4-1 and J is TRBJ1-6; D is unclear. There are 12 residues in the CDR3. V was clipped by 1 base and J by 13 bases, with 8 bases between them. CDR1 and CDR2 (germline): MGHRA, YSYEKL. CDR3 in amino acids: CASSQGLVPLHF. Here the CDR3 DNA reads TGCGCCAGCAGCCAAGGGCTCGTTCCCCTCCACTTT.

The chain links TRBV19 to TRBJ1-1; D gene ambiguous. CDR1 is LNHDA and CDR2 is SQIVND in the germline V gene (reference sequence). CDR3 length equals 13 residues. Trimming took off 6 bases at V and 3 bases at J, with 11 bases between the two ends. In DNA form, the CDR3 reads TGTGCCAGTAGGCGGGGAGGGTACACTGAAGCTTTCTTT. It codes for CASRRGGYTEAFF.

J is TRBJ2-7 and V is TRBV7-3, with D possibly matching TRBD1 (5 bases). The CDR3 is made up of 14 amino acids. The V end was cut by 1 base, the J end by 12 bases, with 19 bases between. CDR1 is SGHTA, CDR2 FQGTGA, per germline. DNA of the CDR3: TGTGCCAGCAGCTTAATTAGCTTCGCGCAGGGCATGTACTTC. It codes for CASSLISFAQGMYF.

This clone was counted only a few times. The chain has TRBV7-2 and TRBJ2-7; D might be TRBD1 (6 bases). The germline gives CDR1 SGHTA, CDR2 FQGNSA. Trimming stripped 2 bases from V and 3 bases from J, with 14 bases between. The CDR3 covers 15 residues. This CDR3 reads CASSLSSDSYYEQYF. The CDR3 bases are TGTGCCAGCAGCTTATCCTCGGACAGCTACTACGAGCAGTACTTC.

J is TRBJ1-5 and V is TRBV7-9; 8 bases map to TRBD1. Germline V gene lookup returns CDR1 SEHNR and CDR2 FQNEAQ (reference sequence). This CDR3 has 16 residues. With V trimmed by 5 bases and J by 4 bases, 10 bases remained unmatched. The CDR3 spells CASSHGWGQDNQPQHF. The CDR3 coding sequence is TGTGCCAGCAGCCATGGGTGGGGACAGGATAATCAGCCCCAGCATTTT.

The chain recombines TRBV5-1 with TRBJ2-7, with D perhaps TRBD1 (6 bases). Germline loops: CDR1 SGHRS, CDR2 YFSETQ. The V and J ends lost 4 bases and 5 bases respectively, with 16 bases between them. The CDR3 extends over 14 amino acids. The CDR3, as DNA: TGCGCCAGCAGCACAGGACAGCCCCCCCACGAGCAGTACTTC. This sequence encodes CASSTGQPPHEQYF.

This chain links TRBV5-8 with TRBJ2-5, with TRBD1 matching over 11 bases. The CDR3 is made up of 16 amino acids. Trimming at V came to 4 bases and at J to 5 bases, leaving 10 bases not matched to a gene. Germline lookup yields CDR1 SGHTS and CDR2 YDEGEE. The chain's CDR3 is CASSAGTGGYRETQYF. The CDR3 coding sequence is TGTGCCAGCAGCGCCGGGACAGGGGGTTATCGGGAGACCCAGTACTTC.

The V and J genes are TRBV2 and TRBJ1-5, with no clear D. The CDR3 runs to 13 residues. V gave up 4 bases and J gave up 5 bases, with 9 bases separating them. Germline V gene lookup returns CDR1 SNHLY and CDR2 FYNNEI. CDR3 residues: CASSVGLDQPQHF. Written as DNA, the CDR3 is TGTGCCAGCAGTGTCGGTCTTGATCAGCCCCAGCATTTT. The entire variable domain, with the rest obtained from reference TRBV2 and TRBJ1-5, is as follows: EPEVTQTPSHQVTQMGQEVILRCVPISNHLYFYWYRQILGQKVEFLVSFYNNEISEKSEIFDDQFSVERPDGSNFTLKIRSTKLEDSAMYFCASSVGLDQPQHFGDGTRLSIL.